This T cell receptor (beta chain) was sequenced for a study of T cell responses to AZD1222 COVID-19 vaccine (dated by TCRdb to about 2021). Background for the entire study: AZD1222 recipients whose second dose came at about 4 weeks and those whose second dose came at about 12 weeks were combined into one group, since spike-specific TCR depth and breadth did not differ between the two schedules. A total of under 250 trial participants underwent TCR sequencing, of whom under 220 had received two doses of AZD1222 and roughly 26 had received two doses of the MenACWY control vaccine. Enrollment into the trials was organized by age into subgroups of 18-55, 56-69 and 70-plus years, and those subgroups contained roughly 160, 29 and 62 TCR-sequenced participants, respectively.

The time point tag for this specimen amounts to: baseline before first vaccination. The vaccinee samples were drawn from two UK trials, COV001 and COV002, one of which was a single-blind randomized controlled phase 2/3 trial testing AZD1222 (ChAdOx1 nCoV-19) in healthy adults. For TCRbeta chain sequencing, PBMC samples from trial participants were taken at day 0 and at day 28 after the second dose. Paper-wide results and their limitations: Participants were mostly white British and included more females than males, and it was suggested by the authors that clonal diversity may have been underestimated. Vaccine-associated CD4 TCRs spanned the whole spike protein, with dominant responses in regions 160-218 and 743-854. No day 14 peak-response samples were available, so repertoires were characterized only after the peak T cell response. The 56-69-year group was small, and its depth increase did not reach significance, likely because of low power. Spike-specific TCR breadth and depth rose significantly after two AZD1222 doses compared with day 0 and with MenACWY recipients. Reportedly, close to half of the unique spike-specific TCRs recognized epitopes lying outside the regions that are mutated in the B.1.351 and B.1.1.7 variants. Only a handful of AZD1222 recipients were SARS-CoV-2 seropositive at baseline, limiting conclusions about previously exposed vaccinees.

The CDR3 regions of human TCRbeta chains were subjected to immunosequencing. As for how the authors treated the data: Repertoire TCRs were checked for matches against a reference library of SARS-CoV-2-specific TCRs that had been generated using the MIRA antigen-specificity platform. Breadth was defined as the fraction of unique TCRs that were SARS-CoV-2-associated. Depth was defined as the fraction of total T cells that were SARS-CoV-2-associated. Each spike-specific TCR was assigned to its reactive spike region and to a CD4 or CD8 class using the MIRA data. Log10-transformed breadth and depth values were compared by one-way ANOVA with Sidak's multiple comparisons tests. Held by TCRdb, this immuneACCESS table contains in-frame sequences only and omits some clones. Under half of the omission traces to an unresolved V gene where checked; the cause of the rest is unknown. V, J and clone size are those of that table, while D and trimming were read from the DNA. The sample includes some 100,000 clones, with about 85% observed a single time. The ten largest clones represent approximately 5.5% of the sample.

Only one count was recorded for this clone. Its antigen is not yet known. No clone much larger than this one lies a single base away; base qualities are absent. From cysteine to phenylalanine, the CDR3 is 15 amino acids long. The only DNA kept is the CDR3, 45 bases in frame from the first base. The germline V gene encodes CDR1 ENHRY and CDR2 SYGVKD. Trimming at the junction amounts to 2 bases on V and 0 bases on J, and the germline ends lie 9 bases apart. The rearrangement combines TRBV10-3 with TRBJ2-3; matching of 5 bases hints at TRBD2 as the D gene. The receptor's source is an adult in good health. The sample was peripheral blood, taken on day 0 of AZD1222 vaccination. The CDR3 region has the sequence CAISERGTSTDTQYF. The DNA sequence is TGTGCCATCAGTGAGCGGGGTACTAGCACAGATACGCAGTATTTT.